This entry lists 6 T cell receptor beta chains sequenced from one sample in a study of blood T cell repertoires in COVID-19 (dated by TCRdb to 2020 to 2021). The library was generated by the immunoSEQ multiplex PCR assay. TCRdb obtained this table from immuneACCESS and retained in-frame rearrangements with V and J assigned. These tables miss some clones; where compared with another copy, unresolved V genes account for less than half of the shortfall, and the remainder is unexplained. The sample table lists some 85,000 clones, more than 65% of them with a count of one. The ten largest clonotypes hold about 20% of the sample. Sequences were obtained from peripheral blood. The receptors come from a woman older than 75 with active or convalescent COVID-19.

J is TRBJ1-2 and V is TRBV2; TRBD1 matches 7 bases. The trim removed 3 bases at V and 5 bases at J, leaving 6 bases unmatched. There are 14 residues in the CDR3. Germline lookup yields CDR1 SNHLY and CDR2 FYNNEI. CDR3 nucleotide sequence: TGTGCCAGCAGTGAGGGGGACAGTGGGTATGGCTACACCTTC. It encodes CASSEGDSGYGYTF.

The V gene is TRBV14, the J gene TRBJ2-1, with 12 bases aligning to TRBD2. The CDR3 sequence is 19 residues long. Trimming removed 2 bases from V and 0 bases from J; junction bases left unmatched: 8. Germline CDR1 and CDR2: SGHDN and FVKESK. The DNA of the CDR3 is TGTGCCAGCAGCCAAATACTAGCGGGGGGTCCCACCTCCTACAATGAGCAGTTCTTC. Translation: CASSQILAGGPTSYNEQFF.

The V and J genes are TRBV5-1 and TRBJ2-3; 10 bases are shared with TRBD2. V was pared by 4 bases and J by 1 base, with 3 bases of the junction left unmatched. The CDR3 contains 15 residues. Germline CDR1 and CDR2: SGHRS and YFSETQ. DNA for the CDR3: TGCGCCAGCAGCAAGCTAGCGGGGGGCACAGATACGCAGTATTTT. Translating gives CASSKLAGGTDTQYF.

This chain uses TRBV10-3 with TRBJ1-6, with 7 bases lining up with TRBD1. Per germline, CDR1 ENHRY and CDR2 SYGVKD. The V and J ends lost 3 bases and 8 bases, in that order; junction bases with no gene match: 4. This CDR3 has 14 amino acids. The CDR3 nucleotides are TGTGCCATCAGTGAAGGGACAGAAGATTCACCCCTCCACTTT. Its translation is CAISEGTEDSPLHF.

The chain employs TRBV7-9 and TRBJ2-3, with unresolved D. The CDR3 runs to 12 residues. Germline CDR1 and CDR2: SEHNR and FQNEAQ (reference sequence). Trimming stripped 7 bases from V and 5 bases from J, with 10 bases between. The CDR3 is CASNARIDTQYF. CDR3 bases: TGTGCCAGCAATGCTAGGATAGATACGCAGTATTTT.

The table lists this clone with a count of one. This chain joins TRBV5-4 and TRBJ2-1, with unresolved D. Between the trimmed V and J ends, which lost 0 bases and 5 bases, there was a span of 6 bases. CDR1 SGHNT and CDR2 YYREEE come from the germline V gene (reference sequence). This CDR3 comprises 13 residues. CDR3 coding DNA: TGTGCCAGCAGCTTGGACAGTGACAATGAGCAGTTCTTC. Translated, it gives CASSLDSDNEQFF.